A selection of T cell receptor beta chains follows, all from one sample in a study of blood T cell repertoires in COVID-19. Generated by immunoSEQ multiplex PCR, the TCRdb table keeps only in-frame clones and is missing some. The sample yields fewer than 250,000 clones, approximately 91% seen once. Sequenced: peripheral blood. These TCRs come from a man aged 35 to 55 with acute or convalescent COVID-19. CDR3s leave out the opening cysteine and the closing phenylalanine or tryptophan. Fields, in order: V gene, CDR3 protein.

TRBV6-5 ASSWEGTGRYEQY
TRBV18 ASLPSLVNTEAF
TRBV6-5 ASSRQGVGNQPQH
TRBV7-3 ASSLLVAGGTDTQY
TRBV4-1 ASSQDLRGTNEKLF
TRBV19 ATNPGQGIYGYT
TRBV6-5 ASRPVGQGASREY
TRBV3-1/TRBV3-2 ASSQGGRTEAF
TRBV28 ASIPGRVSYEQY
TRBV15 ATSRGIGAADSGANVLT
TRBV5-1 ASSSPGTGTNTEAF
TRBV28 ASTKDYTFNEQF
TRBV19 ASSITGERADTQY
TRBV7-9 ASSTAGLAFFGEQF
TRBV28 AANRETGELF
TRBV6-6 ASTDRANYNEQF
TRBV6-2/TRBV6-3 ASSYGGQYYSNQPQH
TRBV19 ASSWGQYSNQPQH
TRBV5-5 ASSSLLGAPEAF